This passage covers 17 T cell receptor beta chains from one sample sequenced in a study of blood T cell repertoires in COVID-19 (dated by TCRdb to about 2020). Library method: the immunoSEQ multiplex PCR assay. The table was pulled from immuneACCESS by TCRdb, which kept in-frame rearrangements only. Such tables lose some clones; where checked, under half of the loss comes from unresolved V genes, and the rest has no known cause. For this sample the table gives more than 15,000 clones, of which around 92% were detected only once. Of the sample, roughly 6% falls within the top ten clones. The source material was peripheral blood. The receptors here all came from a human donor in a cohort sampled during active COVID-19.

The CDR3 protein is CATSRIDRGGTGELFF. The CDR3 DNA sequence: TGTGCCACCAGCAGAATTGACAGGGGTGGTACCGGGGAGCTGTTTTTT. The V call is TRBV15, the J call TRBJ2-2; 8 bases align to TRBD1. The V segment lost 2 bases and the J segment 5 bases; nucleotides outside the gene matches: 7. There are 16 residues in the CDR3. Germline lookup yields CDR1 LNHNV and CDR2 YYDKDF (reference sequence). Full variable domain (missing parts from reference TRBV15 and TRBJ2-2): DAMVIQNPRYQVTQFGKPVTLSCSQTLNHNVMYWYQQKSSQAPKLLFHYYDKDFNNEADTPDNFQSRRPNTSFCFLDIRSPGLGDTAMYLCATSRIDRGGTGELFFGEGSRLTVL.

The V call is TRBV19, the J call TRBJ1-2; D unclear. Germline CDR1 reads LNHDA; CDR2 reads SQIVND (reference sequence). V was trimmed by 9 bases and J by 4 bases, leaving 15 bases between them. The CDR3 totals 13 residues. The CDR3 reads CASGWREGYGYTF. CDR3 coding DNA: TGTGCCAGCGGCTGGCGGGAGGGCTATGGCTACACCTTC.

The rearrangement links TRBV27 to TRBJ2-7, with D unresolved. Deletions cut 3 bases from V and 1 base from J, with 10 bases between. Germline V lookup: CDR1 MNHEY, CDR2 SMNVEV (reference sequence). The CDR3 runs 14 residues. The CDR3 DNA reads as TGTGCCAGCAGTTTGGTTTTCGGGTCCTACGAGCAGTACTTC. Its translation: CASSLVFGSYEQYF.

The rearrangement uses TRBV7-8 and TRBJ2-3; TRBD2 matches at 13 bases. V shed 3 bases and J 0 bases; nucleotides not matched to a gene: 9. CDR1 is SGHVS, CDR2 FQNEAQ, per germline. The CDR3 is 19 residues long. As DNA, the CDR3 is TGTGCCAGCAGCTTTAGGACTAGCGGGAGTCGTCTAAGCACAGATACGCAGTATTTT. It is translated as CASSFRTSGSRLSTDTQYF.

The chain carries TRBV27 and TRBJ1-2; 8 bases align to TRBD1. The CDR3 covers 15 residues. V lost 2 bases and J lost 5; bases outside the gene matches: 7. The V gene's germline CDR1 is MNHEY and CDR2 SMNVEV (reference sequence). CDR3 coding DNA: TGTGCCAGCAGTTTACGGCAGGGGGCAGGGTATGGCTACACCTTC. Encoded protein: CASSLRQGAGYGYTF.

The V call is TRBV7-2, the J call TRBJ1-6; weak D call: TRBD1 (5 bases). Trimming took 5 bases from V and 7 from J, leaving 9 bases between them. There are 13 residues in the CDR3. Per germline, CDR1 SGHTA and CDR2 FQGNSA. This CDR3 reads CASSRRGNSPLHF. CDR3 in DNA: TGTGCCAGCAGCCGGAGGGGAAATTCACCCCTCCACTTT.

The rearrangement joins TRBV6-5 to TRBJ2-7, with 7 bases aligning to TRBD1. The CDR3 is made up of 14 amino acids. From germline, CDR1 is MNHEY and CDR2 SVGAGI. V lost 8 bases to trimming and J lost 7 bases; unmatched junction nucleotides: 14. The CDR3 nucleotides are TGTGCCAGCCTAGCAGACAGGGCGCCGGGGGAGCAGTACTTC. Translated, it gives CASLADRAPGEQYF.

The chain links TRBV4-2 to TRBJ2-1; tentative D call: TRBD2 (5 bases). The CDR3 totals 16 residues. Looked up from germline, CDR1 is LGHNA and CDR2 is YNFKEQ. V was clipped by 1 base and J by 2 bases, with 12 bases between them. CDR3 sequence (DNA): TGTGCCAGCAGCCAAGTCCAGCGGAGCACCTACAATGAGCAGTTCTTC. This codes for CASSQVQRSTYNEQFF.

This chain's CDR3 is CASTKITGSNTEAFF. As DNA, the CDR3 is TGTGCCAGCACTAAAATAACAGGATCGAACACTGAAGCTTTCTTT. This rearrangement joins TRBV27 to TRBJ1-1, with TRBD1 as a possible D gene (5 bases). CDR1 MNHEY and CDR2 SMNVEV come from the germline V gene (reference sequence). The ends were cut back, 7 bases at V and 1 base at J, with 16 bases in the middle. The length of the CDR3 is 15 residues.

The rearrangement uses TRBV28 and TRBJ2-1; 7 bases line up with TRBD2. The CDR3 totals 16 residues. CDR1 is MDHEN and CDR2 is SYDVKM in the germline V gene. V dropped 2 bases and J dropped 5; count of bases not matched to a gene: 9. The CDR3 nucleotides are TGTGCCAGCAGTTTAGGGGCGGCGGGAGCACACAATGAGCAGTTCTTC. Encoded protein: CASSLGAAGAHNEQFF.

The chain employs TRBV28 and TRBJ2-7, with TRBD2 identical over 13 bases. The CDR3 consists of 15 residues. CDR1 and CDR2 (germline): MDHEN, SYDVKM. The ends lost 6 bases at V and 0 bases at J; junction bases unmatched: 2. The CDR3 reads CASRLAGGPSYEQYF. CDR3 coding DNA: TGTGCCAGCAGACTAGCGGGAGGGCCCTCCTACGAGCAGTACTTC. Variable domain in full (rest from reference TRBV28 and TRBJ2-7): DVKVTQSSRYLVKRTGEKVFLECVQDMDHENMFWYRQDPGLGLRLIYFSYDVKMKEKGDIPEGYSVSREKKERFSLILESASTNQTSMYLCASRLAGGPSYEQYFGPGTRLTVT.

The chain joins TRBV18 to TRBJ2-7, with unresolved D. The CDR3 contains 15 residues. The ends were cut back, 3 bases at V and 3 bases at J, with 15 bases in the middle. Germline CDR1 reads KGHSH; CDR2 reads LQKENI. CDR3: CASSPSTPGFYEQYF. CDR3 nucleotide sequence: TGTGCCAGCTCACCGAGCACCCCGGGTTTCTACGAGCAGTACTTC.

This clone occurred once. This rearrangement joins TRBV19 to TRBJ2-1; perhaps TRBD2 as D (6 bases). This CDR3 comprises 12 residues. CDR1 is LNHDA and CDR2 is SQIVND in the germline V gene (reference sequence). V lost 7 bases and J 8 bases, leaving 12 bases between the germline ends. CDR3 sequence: CASTEGGYEQFF. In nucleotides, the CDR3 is TGTGCCAGTACTGAGGGAGGCTATGAGCAGTTCTTC.

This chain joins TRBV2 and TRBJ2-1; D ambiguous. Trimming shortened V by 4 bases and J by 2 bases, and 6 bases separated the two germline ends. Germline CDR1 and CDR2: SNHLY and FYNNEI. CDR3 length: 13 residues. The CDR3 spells CASSAVAYNEQFF. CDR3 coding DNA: TGTGCCAGCAGTGCGGTCGCCTACAATGAGCAGTTCTTC.

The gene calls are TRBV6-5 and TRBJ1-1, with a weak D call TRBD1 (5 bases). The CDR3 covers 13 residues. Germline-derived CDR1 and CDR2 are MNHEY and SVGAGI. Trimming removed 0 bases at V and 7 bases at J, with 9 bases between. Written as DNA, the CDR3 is TGTGCCAGCAGTTACTCCAGGGTAGTTGAAGCTTTCTTT. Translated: CASSYSRVVEAFF.

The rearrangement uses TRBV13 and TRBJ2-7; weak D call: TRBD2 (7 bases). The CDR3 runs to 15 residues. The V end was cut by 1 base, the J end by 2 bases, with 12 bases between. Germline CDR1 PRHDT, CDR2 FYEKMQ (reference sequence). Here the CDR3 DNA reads TGTGCCAGCAGCTTAGTAGGGGGGGGGACCTACGAGCAGTACTTC. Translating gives CASSLVGGGTYEQYF.

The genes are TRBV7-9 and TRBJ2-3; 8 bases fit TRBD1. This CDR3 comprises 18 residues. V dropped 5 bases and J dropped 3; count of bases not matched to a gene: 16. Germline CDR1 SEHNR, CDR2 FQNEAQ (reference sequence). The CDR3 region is CASSPGQGLSVTTDTQYF. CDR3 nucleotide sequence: TGTGCCAGCAGCCCCGGACAGGGTCTTTCCGTAACTACAGATACGCAGTATTTT.